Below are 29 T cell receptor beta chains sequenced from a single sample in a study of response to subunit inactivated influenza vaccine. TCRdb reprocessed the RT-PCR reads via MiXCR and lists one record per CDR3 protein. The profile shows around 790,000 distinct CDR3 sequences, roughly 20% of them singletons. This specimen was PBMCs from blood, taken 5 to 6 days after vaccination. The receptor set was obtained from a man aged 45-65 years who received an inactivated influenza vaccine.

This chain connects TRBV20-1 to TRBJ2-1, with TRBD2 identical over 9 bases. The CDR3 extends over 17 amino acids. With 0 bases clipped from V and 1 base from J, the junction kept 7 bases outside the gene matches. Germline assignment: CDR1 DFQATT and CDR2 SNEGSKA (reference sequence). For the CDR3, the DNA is TGCAGTGCTAGAGATCAGCGGGGGGCACCTTCCTACAATGAGCAGTTCTTC. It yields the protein CSARDQRGAPSYNEQFF.

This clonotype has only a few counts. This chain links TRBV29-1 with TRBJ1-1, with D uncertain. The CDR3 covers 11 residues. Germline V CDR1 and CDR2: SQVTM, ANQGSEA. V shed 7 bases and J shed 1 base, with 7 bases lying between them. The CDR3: CSGQRNTEAFF. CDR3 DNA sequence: TGCAGCGGACAAAGGAACACTGAAGCTTTCTTT.

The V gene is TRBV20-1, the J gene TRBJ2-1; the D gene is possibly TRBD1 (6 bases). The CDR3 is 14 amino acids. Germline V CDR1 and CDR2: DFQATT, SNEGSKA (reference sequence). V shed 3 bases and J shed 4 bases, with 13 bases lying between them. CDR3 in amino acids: CSASRGPGYNEQFF. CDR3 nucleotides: TGCAGTGCTAGCAGGGGCCCCGGGTACAATGAGCAGTTCTTC.

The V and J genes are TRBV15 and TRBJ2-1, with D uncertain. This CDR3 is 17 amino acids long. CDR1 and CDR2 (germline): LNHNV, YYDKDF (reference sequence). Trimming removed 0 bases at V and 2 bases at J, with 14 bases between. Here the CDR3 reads CATSRDMGLTPYNEQFF. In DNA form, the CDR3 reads TGTGCCACCAGCAGAGATATGGGCCTTACTCCCTACAATGAGCAGTTCTTC. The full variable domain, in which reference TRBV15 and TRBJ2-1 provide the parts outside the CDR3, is DAMVIQNPRYQVTQFGKPVTLSCSQTLNHNVMYWYQQKSSQAPKLLFHYYDKDFNNEADTPDNFQSRRPNTSFCFLDIRSPGLGDTAMYLCATSRDMGLTPYNEQFFGPGTRLTVL.

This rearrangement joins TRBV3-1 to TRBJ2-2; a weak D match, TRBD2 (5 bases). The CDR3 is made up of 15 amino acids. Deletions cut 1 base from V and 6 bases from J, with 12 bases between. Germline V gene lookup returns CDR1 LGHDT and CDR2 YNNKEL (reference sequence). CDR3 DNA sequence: TGTGCCAGCAGCCAAGTTTTTTCCGGGGCCGGGGAGCTGTTTTTT. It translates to CASSQVFSGAGELFF.

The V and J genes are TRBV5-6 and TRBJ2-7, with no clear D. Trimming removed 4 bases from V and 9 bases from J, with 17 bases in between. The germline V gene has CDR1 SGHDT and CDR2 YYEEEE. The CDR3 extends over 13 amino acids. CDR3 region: CASSPGPVCPQYF. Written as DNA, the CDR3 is TGTGCCAGCAGCCCCGGGCCCGTCTGCCCGCAGTACTTC. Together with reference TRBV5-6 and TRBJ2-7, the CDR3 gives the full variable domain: DAGVTQSPTHLIKTRGQQVTLRCSPKSGHDTVSWYQQALGQGPQFIFQYYEEEERQRGNFPDRFSGHQFPNYSSELNVNALLLGDSALYLCASSPGPVCPQYFGPGTRLTVT.

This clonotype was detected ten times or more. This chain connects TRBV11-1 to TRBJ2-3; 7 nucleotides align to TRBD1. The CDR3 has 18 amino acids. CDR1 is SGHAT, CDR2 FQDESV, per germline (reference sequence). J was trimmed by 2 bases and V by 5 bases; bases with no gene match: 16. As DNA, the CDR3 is TGTGCCAGCAGCACGACCAGCGGACAGGACCCCTTCACAGATACGCAGTATTTT. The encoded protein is CASSTTSGQDPFTDTQYF.

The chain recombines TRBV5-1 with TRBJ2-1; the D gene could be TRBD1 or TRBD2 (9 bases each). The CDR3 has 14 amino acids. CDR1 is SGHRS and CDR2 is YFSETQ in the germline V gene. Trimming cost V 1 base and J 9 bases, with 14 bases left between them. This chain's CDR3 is CASSLLAGQGEQFF. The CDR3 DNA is TGCGCCAGCAGCTTGCTAGCGGGACAGGGTGAGCAGTTCTTC.

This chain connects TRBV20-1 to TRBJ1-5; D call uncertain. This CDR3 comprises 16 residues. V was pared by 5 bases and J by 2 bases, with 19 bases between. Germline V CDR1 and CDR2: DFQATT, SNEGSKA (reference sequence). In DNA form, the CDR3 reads TGCAGTGCTGGGGAGATTAATACTCAGGGCAATCAGCCCCAGCATTTT. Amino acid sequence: CSAGEINTQGNQPQHF.

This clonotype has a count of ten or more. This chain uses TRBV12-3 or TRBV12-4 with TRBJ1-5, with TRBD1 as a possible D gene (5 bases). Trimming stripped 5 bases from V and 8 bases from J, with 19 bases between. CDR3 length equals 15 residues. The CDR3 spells CASSHSWGPDEPQHF. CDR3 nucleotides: TGTGCCAGCAGTCACTCTTGGGGCCCGGACGAGCCCCAGCATTTT.

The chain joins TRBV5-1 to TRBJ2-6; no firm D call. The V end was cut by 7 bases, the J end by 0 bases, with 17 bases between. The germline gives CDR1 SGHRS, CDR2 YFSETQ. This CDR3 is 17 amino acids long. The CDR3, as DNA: TGCGCCAGCCAGCTATGGTCAGGACGCTCTGGGGCCAACGTCCTGACTTTC. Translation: CASQLWSGRSGANVLTF.

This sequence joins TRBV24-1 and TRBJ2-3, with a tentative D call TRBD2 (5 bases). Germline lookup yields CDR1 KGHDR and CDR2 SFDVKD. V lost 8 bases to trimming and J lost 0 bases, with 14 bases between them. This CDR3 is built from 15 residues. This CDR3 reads CATTWTGSSTDTQYF. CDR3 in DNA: TGTGCCACCACCTGGACGGGGTCTAGCACAGATACGCAGTATTTT.

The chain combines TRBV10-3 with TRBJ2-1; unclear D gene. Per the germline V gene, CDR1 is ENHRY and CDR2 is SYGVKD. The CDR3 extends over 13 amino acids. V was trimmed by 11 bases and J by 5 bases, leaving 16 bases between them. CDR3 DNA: TGTGCCTTCCGGTCATCCGAACACAATGAGCAGTTCTTC. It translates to CAFRSSEHNEQFF.

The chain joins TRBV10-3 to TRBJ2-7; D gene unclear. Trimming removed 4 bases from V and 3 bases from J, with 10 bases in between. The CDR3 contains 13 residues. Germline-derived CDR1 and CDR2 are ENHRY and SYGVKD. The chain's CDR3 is CAISGRSHYEQYF. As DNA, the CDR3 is TGTGCCATCAGTGGAAGGTCCCACTACGAGCAGTACTTC.

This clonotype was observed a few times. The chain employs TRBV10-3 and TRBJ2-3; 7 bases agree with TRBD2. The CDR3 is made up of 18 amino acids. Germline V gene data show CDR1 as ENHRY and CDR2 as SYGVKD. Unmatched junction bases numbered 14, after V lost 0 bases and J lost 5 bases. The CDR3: CAISESKRVAGYEDTQYF. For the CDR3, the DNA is TGTGCCATCAGTGAGTCGAAAAGAGTAGCGGGTTACGAAGATACGCAGTATTTT.

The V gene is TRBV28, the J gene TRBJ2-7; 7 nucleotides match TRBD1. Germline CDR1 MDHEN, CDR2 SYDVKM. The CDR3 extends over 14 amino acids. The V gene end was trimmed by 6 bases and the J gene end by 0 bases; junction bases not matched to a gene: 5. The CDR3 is CASRVTGPSYEQYF. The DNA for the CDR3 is TGTGCCAGCAGAGTGACAGGGCCCTCCTACGAGCAGTACTTC.

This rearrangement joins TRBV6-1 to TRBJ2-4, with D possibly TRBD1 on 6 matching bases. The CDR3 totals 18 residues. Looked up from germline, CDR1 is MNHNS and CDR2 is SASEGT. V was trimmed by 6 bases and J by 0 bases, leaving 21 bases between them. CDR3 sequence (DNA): TGTGCCAGCAGCCCCGGGACAAGCACCCACTTAGCCAAAAACATTCAGTACTTC. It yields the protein CASSPGTSTHLAKNIQYF.

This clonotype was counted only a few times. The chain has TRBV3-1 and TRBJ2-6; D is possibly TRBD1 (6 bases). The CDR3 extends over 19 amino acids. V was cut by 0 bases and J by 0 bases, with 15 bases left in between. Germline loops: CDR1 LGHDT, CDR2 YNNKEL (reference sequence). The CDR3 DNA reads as TGTGCCAGCAGCCAAGATATGAGAGGGGGAGACTCTGGGGCCAACGTCCTGACTTTC. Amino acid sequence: CASSQDMRGGDSGANVLTF.

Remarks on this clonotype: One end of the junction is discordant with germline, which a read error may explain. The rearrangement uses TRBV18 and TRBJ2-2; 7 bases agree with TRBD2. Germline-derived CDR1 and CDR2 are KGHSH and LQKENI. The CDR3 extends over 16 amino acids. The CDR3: CASSPRAGANTGELFF. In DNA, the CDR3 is TGTGCCAGCTCGCCACGGGCGGGGGCGAACACCGGGGAGCTGTTTTTT.

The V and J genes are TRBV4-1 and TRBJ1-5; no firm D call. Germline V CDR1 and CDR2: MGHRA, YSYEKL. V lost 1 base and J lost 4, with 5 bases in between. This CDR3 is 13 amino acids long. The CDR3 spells CASSQVLNQPQHF. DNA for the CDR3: TGCGCCAGCAGCCAAGTCCTAAATCAGCCCCAGCATTTT.

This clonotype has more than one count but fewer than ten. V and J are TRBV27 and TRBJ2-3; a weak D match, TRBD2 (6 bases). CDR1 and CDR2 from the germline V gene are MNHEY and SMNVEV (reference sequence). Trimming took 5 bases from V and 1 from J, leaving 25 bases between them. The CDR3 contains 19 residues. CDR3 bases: TGTGCCAGCAGTCAATTACCCGGCGTTGGGCGGGAAGGCACAGATACGCAGTATTTT. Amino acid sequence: CASSQLPGVGREGTDTQYF.

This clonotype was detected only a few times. CDR3 protein: CASSISRGSEQFF. CDR3 sequence (DNA): TGTGCCAGCTCCATAAGCAGGGGAAGTGAGCAGTTCTTC. The genes are TRBV6-1 and TRBJ2-1, with D maybe TRBD1 (6 bases). Germline CDR1 MNHNS, CDR2 SASEGT. The germline V and J ends were trimmed by 8 bases and 9 bases, with 17 bases remaining between them. This CDR3 is built from 13 residues.

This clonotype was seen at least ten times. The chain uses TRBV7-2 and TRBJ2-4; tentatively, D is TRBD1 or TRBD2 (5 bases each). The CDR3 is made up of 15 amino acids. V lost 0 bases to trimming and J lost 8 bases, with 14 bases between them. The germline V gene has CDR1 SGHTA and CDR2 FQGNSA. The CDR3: CASSLAAGSGDIQYF. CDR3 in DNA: TGTGCCAGCAGCTTAGCGGCAGGGAGCGGTGACATTCAGTACTTC. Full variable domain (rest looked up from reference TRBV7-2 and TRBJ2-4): GAGVSQSPSNKVTEKGKDVELRCDPISGHTALYWYRQSLGQGLEFLIYFQGNSAPDKSGLPSDRFSAERTGGSVSTLTIQRTQQEDSAVYLCASSLAAGSGDIQYFGAGTRLSVL.

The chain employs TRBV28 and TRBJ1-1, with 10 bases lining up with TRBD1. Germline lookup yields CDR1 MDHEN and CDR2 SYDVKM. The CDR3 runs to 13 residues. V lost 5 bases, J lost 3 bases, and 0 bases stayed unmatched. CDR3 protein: CASSGTGDTEAFF. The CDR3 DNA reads TGTGCCAGCAGTGGGACAGGGGACACTGAAGCTTTCTTT. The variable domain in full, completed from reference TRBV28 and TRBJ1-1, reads DVKVTQSSRYLVKRTGEKVFLECVQDMDHENMFWYRQDPGLGLRLIYFSYDVKMKEKGDIPEGYSVSREKKERFSLILESASTNQTSMYLCASSGTGDTEAFFGQGTRLTVV.

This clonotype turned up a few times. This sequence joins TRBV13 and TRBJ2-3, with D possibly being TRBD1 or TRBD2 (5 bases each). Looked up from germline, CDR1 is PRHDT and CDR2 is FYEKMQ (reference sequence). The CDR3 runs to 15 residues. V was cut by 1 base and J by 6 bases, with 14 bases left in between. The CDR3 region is CASSLERGGLDTQYF. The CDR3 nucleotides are TGTGCCAGCAGCTTAGAGAGGGGTGGTCTGGATACGCAGTATTTT.

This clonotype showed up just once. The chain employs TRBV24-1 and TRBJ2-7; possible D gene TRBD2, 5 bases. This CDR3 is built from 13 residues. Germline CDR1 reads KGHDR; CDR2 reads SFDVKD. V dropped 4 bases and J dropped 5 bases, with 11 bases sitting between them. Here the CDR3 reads CATSDPSGDEQYF. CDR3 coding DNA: TGTGCCACCAGTGACCCCTCCGGGGACGAGCAGTACTTC.

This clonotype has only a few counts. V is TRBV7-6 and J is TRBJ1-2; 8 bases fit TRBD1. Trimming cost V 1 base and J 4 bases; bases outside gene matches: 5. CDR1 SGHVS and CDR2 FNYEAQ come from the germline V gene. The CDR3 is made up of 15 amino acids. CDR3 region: CASSLEGQGGYGYTF. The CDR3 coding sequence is TGTGCCAGCAGCTTAGAAGGACAGGGCGGCTATGGCTACACCTTC.

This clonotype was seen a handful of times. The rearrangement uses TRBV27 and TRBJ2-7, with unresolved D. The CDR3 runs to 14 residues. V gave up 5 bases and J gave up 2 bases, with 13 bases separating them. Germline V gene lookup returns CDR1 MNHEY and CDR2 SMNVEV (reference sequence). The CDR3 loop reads CASSTLWAPYEQYF. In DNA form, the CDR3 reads TGTGCCAGCAGTACCCTGTGGGCCCCCTACGAGCAGTACTTC.

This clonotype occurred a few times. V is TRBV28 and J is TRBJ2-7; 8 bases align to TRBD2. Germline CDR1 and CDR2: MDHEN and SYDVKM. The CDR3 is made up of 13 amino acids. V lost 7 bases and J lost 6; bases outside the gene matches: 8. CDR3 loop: CASIGLALTEQYF. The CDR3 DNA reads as TGTGCCAGCATTGGACTAGCCTTAACCGAGCAGTACTTC.